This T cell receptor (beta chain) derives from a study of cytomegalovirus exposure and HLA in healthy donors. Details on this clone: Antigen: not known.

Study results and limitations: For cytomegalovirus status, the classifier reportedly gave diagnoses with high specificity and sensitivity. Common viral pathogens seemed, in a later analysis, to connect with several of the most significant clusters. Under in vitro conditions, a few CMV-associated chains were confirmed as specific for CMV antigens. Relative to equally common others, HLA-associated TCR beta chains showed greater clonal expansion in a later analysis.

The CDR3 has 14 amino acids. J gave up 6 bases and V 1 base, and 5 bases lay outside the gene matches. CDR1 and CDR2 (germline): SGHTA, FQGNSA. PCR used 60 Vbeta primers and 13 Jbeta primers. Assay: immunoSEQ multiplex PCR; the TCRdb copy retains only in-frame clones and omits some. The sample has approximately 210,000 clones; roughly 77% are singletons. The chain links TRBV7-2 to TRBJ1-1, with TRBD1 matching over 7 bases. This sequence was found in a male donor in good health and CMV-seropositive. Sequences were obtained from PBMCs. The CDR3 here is CASSLDWDSPEAFF. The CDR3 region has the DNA TGTGCCAGCAGCTTAGACTGGGACAGTCCTGAAGCTTTCTTT.